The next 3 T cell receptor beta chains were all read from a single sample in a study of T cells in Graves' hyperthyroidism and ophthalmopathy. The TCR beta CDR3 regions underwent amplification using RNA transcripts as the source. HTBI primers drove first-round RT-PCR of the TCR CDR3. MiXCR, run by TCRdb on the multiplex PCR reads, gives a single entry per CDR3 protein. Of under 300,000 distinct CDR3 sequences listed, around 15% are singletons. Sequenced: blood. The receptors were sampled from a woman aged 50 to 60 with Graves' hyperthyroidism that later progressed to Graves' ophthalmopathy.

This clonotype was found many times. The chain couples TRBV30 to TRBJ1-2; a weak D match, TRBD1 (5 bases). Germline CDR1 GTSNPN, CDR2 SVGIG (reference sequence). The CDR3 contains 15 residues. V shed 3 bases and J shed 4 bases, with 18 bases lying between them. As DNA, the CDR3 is TGTGCCTGGAGAAACGTTCGGGGGAATTCCTATGGCTACACCTTC. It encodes CAWRNVRGNSYGYTF.

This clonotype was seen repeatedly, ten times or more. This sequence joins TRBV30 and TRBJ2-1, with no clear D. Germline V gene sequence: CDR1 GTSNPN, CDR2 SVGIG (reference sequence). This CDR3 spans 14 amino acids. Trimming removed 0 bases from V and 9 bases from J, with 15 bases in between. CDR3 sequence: CAWSVIFSAVEQFF. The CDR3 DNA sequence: TGTGCCTGGAGTGTGATATTCTCTGCAGTTGAGCAGTTCTTC.

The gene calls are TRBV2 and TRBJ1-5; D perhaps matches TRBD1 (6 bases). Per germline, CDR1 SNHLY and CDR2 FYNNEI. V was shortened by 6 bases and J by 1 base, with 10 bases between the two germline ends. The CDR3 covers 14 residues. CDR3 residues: CASRTGPSNQPQHF. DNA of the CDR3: TGTGCCAGCAGAACAGGGCCGAGCAATCAGCCCCAGCATTTT.